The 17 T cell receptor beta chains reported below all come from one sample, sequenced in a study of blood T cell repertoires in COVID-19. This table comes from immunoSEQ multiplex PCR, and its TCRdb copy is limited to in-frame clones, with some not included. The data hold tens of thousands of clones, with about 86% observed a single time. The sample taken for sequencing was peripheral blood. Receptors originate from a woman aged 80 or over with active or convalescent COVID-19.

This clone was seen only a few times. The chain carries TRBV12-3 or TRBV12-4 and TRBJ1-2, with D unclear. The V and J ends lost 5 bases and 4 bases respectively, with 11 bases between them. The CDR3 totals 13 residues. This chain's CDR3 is CASSPGGSYGYTF. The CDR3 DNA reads TGTGCCAGCAGTCCCGGCGGTTCCTATGGCTACACCTTC.

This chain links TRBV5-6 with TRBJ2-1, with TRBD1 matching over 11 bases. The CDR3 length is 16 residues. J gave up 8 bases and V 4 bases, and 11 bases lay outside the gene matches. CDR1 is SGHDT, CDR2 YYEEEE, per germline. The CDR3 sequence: CASSRLPGQGDDEQFF. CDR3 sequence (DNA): TGTGCCAGCAGCCGGCTACCGGGACAGGGGGATGATGAGCAGTTCTTC. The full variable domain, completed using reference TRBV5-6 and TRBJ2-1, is DAGVTQSPTHLIKTRGQQVTLRCSPKSGHDTVSWYQQALGQGPQFIFQYYEEEERQRGNFPDRFSGHQFPNYSSELNVNALLLGDSALYLCASSRLPGQGDDEQFFGPGTRLTVL.

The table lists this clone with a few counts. DNA of the CDR3: TGTGCCAGCAGCTTCACAGGGGGCGTCTTGGCCGGGGAGCTGTTTTTT. Translation gives CASSFTGGVLAGELFF. The chain has TRBV5-4 and TRBJ2-2; TRBD1 agrees at 9 bases. V shed 2 bases and J 6 bases; nucleotides not matched to a gene: 8. Per germline, CDR1 SGHNT and CDR2 YYREEE (reference sequence). The length of the CDR3 is 16 residues.

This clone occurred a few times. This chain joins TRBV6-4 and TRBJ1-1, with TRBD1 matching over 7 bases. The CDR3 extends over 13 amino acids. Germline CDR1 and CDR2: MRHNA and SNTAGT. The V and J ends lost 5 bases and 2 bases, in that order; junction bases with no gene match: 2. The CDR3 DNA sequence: TGTGCCAGCAGTCGACAGGGTAACACTGAAGCTTTCTTT. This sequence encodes CASSRQGNTEAFF.

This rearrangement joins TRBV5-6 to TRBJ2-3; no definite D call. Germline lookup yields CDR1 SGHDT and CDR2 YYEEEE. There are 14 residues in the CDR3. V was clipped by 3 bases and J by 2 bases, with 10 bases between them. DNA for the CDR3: TGTGCCAGCAGCTCAGACATAATCACAGATACGCAGTATTTT. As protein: CASSSDIITDTQYF.

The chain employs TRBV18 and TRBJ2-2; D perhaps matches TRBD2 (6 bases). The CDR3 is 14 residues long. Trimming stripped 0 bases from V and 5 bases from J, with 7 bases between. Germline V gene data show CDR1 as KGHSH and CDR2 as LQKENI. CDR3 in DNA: TGTGCCAGCTCACCACCGGGGGGAACCGGGGAGCTGTTTTTT. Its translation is CASSPPGGTGELFF.

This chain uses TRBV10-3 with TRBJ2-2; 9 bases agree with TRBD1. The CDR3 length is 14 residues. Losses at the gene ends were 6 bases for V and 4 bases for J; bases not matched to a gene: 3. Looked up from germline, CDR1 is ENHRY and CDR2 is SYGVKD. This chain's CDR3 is CAISPTGGTGELFF. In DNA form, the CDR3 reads TGTGCCATCAGCCCGACAGGGGGCACCGGGGAGCTGTTTTTT.

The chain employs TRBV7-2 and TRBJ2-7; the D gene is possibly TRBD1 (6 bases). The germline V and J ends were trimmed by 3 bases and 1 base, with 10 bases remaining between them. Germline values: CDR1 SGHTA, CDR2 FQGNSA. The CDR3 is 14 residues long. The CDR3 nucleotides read TGTGCCAGCAGCTTTTCCAGGGGTTCCTACGAGCAGTACTTC. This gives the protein CASSFSRGSYEQYF.

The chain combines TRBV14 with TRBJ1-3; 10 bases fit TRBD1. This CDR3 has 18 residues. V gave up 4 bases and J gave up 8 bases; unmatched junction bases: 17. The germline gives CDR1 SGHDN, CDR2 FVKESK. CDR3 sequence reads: CASSRFTGQGEKGDTIYF. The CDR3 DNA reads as TGTGCCAGCAGCCGCTTTACCGGACAGGGGGAAAAAGGAGACACCATATATTTT.

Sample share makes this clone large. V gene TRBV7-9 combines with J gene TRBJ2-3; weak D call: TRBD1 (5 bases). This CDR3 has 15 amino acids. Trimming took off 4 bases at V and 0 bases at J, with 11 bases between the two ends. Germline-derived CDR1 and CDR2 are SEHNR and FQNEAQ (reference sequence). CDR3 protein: CASSSTDTSTDTQYF. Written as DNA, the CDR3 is TGTGCCAGCAGCTCGACGGACACTAGCACAGATACGCAGTATTTT.

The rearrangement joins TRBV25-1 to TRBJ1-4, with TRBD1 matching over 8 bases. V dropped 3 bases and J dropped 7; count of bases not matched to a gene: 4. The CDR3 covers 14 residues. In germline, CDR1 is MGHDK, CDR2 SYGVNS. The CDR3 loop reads CASSEARGLEKLFF. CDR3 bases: TGTGCCAGCAGTGAGGCCAGGGGGCTTGAAAAACTGTTTTTT.

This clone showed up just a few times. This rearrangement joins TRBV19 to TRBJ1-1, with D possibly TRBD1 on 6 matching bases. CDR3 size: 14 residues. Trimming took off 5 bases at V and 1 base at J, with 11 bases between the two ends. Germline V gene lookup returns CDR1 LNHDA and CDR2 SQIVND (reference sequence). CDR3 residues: CASSYRQANTEAFF. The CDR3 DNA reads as TGTGCCAGTAGTTACCGACAGGCGAACACTGAAGCTTTCTTT.

DNA for the CDR3: TGTGCCAGCTCACAAGGGACTAGCTACGAGCAGTACTTC. Protein sequence: CASSQGTSYEQYF. V gene TRBV18 combines with J gene TRBJ2-7; 8 positions agree with TRBD2. Germline V gene data show CDR1 as KGHSH and CDR2 as LQKENI. The CDR3 contains 13 residues. The V segment lost 4 bases and the J segment 3 bases; nucleotides outside the gene matches: 2.

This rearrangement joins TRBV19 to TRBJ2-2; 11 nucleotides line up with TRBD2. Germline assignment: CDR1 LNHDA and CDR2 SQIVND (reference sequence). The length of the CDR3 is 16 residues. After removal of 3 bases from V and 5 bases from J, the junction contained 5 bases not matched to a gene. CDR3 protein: CASSILAGGRTGELFF. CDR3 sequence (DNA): TGTGCCAGTAGTATCCTAGCGGGGGGCCGGACCGGGGAGCTGTTTTTT.

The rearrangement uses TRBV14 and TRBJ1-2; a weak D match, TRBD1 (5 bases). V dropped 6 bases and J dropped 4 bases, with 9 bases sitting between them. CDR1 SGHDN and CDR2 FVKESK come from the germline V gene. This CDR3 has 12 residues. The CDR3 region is CASRGVVYGYTF. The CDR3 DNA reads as TGTGCCAGCAGAGGGGTAGTCTATGGCTACACCTTC.

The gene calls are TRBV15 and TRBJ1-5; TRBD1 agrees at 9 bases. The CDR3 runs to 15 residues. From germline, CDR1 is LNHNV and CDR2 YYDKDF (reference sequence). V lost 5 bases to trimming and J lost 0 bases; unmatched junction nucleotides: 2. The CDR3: CATSGTGNSNQPQHF. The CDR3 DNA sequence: TGTGCCACCAGCGGGACAGGGAATAGCAATCAGCCCCAGCATTTT.

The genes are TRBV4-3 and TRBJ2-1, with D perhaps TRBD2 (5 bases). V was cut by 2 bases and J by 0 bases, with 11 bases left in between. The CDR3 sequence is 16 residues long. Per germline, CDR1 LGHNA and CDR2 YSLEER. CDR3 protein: CASSQSGPSSYNEQFF. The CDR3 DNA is TGCGCCAGCAGCCAAAGCGGACCTAGCTCCTACAATGAGCAGTTCTTC.